These T cell receptor beta chains were read from a single sample in a study of cytomegalovirus exposure and HLA in healthy donors. TCRdb's copy holds only in-frame clones and misses some; the assay was immunoSEQ multiplex PCR. The sample consists of over 150,000 clones, approximately 74% of them appearing once. The source material was PBMCs. The source is a man aged 18 to 30 in good health and CMV-seronegative. CDR3s include the opening cysteine and the closing phenylalanine or tryptophan. D genes are given only for firm matches.

CDR3aa: CASSRERRNNEQFF
v_gene: TRBV7-9
d_gene: .

CDR3aa: CASLERGATDTQYF
v_gene: TRBV2
d_gene: .

CDR3aa: CASSFNTDTQYF
v_gene: TRBV28
d_gene: .

CDR3aa: CASSYSATGVYEQYF
v_gene: TRBV6-5
d_gene: TRBD1

CDR3aa: CASSLAVGQPYTEAFF
v_gene: TRBV5-1
d_gene: .

CDR3aa: CASTGQGAAPFSYEQYF
v_gene: TRBV5-1
d_gene: TRBD1

CDR3aa: CASSAGHKETQYF
v_gene: TRBV5-1
d_gene: .

CDR3aa: CASTSRGPSEQFF
v_gene: TRBV6-5
d_gene: TRBD1

CDR3aa: CASSLGPPRGYGYTF
v_gene: TRBV27
d_gene: .

CDR3aa: CASRQSGTGNTIYF
v_gene: TRBV25-1
d_gene: .

CDR3aa: CASSYIRGAYEQYF
v_gene: TRBV6-5
d_gene: TRBD2

CDR3aa: CASSLRQGRTDTQYF
v_gene: TRBV7-3
d_gene: TRBD1

CDR3aa: CASMSTGYNEQFF
v_gene: TRBV6-5
d_gene: .

CDR3aa: CASSYPSKTGRGYTF
v_gene: TRBV6-5
d_gene: TRBD1

CDR3aa: CASSLESPNYGYTF
v_gene: TRBV5-1
d_gene: .

CDR3aa: CASLAGGKTQYF
v_gene: TRBV10-2
d_gene: TRBD2

CDR3aa: CASGGQISGANGLTF
v_gene: TRBV6-1
d_gene: TRBD1

CDR3aa: CASSSTVGREGFTGETQYF
v_gene: TRBV5-6
d_gene: .

CDR3aa: CASSPGGSSEAFF
v_gene: TRBV5-4
d_gene: TRBD1

CDR3aa: CASSAGNSPLHF
v_gene: TRBV10-1
d_gene: .

CDR3aa: CASSSWGDTEAFF
v_gene: TRBV5-1
d_gene: .